This T cell receptor (beta chain) was captured in a study of T-cell reconstitution after alpha-beta-depleted transplantation in children. General observations from the study: T-cell counts and diversity at one year post-transplant came mainly from newly produced T cells. By about two months after transplant, alpha-beta T cells reportedly arose from several hundred graft clones that had expanded.

This clonotype was observed many times. What it binds is unknown. Trimming took 6 bases from V and 7 from J, leaving 18 bases between them. The CDR3 totals 14 residues. Germline values: CDR1 MNHEY, CDR2 SMNVEV (reference sequence). A library of TCRbeta sequences, prepared with unique molecular identifiers, was generated. TCRdb used MiXCR to reprocess the PCR reads, holding one entry per CDR3 protein. The sample includes 610,000 or so distinct CDR3 sequences, 25% to 30% of them seen just once. The chain couples TRBV27 to TRBJ1-2, with unresolved D. This receptor was obtained from a boy younger than two with Wiskott-Aldrich syndrome, due to receive a stem cell transplant. This sample comprised PBMCs, obtained before TCRalphabeta/CD19-depleted stem cell transplant. Here the CDR3 DNA reads TGTGCCAGCAGCCTAAACGTCGGGATTCCTGGCTACACCTTC. Its translation: CASSLNVGIPGYTF.